The present entry profiles one TCR beta chain with its context. What it recognizes is unknown. The germline V gene encodes CDR1 SGHNT and CDR2 YYREEE (reference sequence). Trimming took 7 bases from V and 0 from J, leaving 18 bases between them. The CDR3 is made up of 16 amino acids. Treatment here: around 19 received Ad26.COV2.S at low or high dose, single or two shots; a few received placebo; per-sample allocation not given. It was on day 63 after the first vaccine or placebo injection that samples were taken. The record originates from a study of Ad26.COV2.S vaccination and SARS-CoV-2 variants. The overall study: Donor had been placed in the Ad26.COV2.S arm of the COV1001 trial. Ad26.COV2.S given intramuscularly, once or twice 56 days apart.

Regarding the study as a whole: Those who received the vaccine showed greater spike-specific TCR breadth than those given placebo. Reports say spike-specific CD8+ and CD4+ T cell responses covered substantial breadth after vaccination.

TCRdb's copy holds only in-frame clones and misses some; the assay was immunoSEQ multiplex PCR. The top ten clones hold about 1.5% of a sample with about 680,000 clones, roughly nine tenths of them seen once. The input for sequencing was peripheral blood, taken in a trial of Ad26.COV2.S vaccine versus placebo. The V call is TRBV5-4, the J call TRBJ2-3, with a possible D match to TRBD2 (7 bases). This TCR came from a person aged 18 to 59 who received the Ad26.COV2.S COVID-19 vaccine or a placebo. CDR3 residues: CASRGAGRSSTDTQYF. CDR3 in DNA: TGTGCCAGCCGGGGGGCGGGCCGGTCTAGCACAGATACGCAGTATTTT.